This T cell receptor (beta chain) came from a study of blood T cell repertoires in COVID-19 (dated by TCRdb to about 2020). For the study in its entirety: Samples covering the acute and convalescent phases of COVID-19 were provided by collaborators in the United States, Italy and Spain. Where HLA class I and class II types were available, the types were taken from metadata supplied by the sample provider, not from assay-based typing. Subjects who had been exposed to COVID-19, were actively infected with it, or had recovered from it provided the deeply sampled blood TCRbeta repertoires that made up the dataset. A de-identified subject ID, COVID-19 status, age in years and sex were almost always included in the sample metadata. Samples came from the ongoing ImmuneRACE study (first 160 participants) plus 1,254 subjects from 6 global collaborators. The repertoires were released in a freely available public database meant as a resource for research on the immune response to SARS-CoV-2. The prospective study material was composed of cDNA or gDNA derived from T cells, B-cell-depleted T cells, or PBMCs.

CDR1 and CDR2 were assigned from the germline V gene as SGHDT and YYEEEE. V sheds 3 bases and J sheds 5 bases, leaving 9 bases between their ends. The CDR3 spans 13 residues, from the cysteine through the phenylalanine. Of the read, only the CDR3 DNA is kept; its 39 bases are in frame from base 1. With regard to this clone: It has no known antigen specificity. Per-base qualities were not stored, and no clone one base away is much larger.

TCRbeta CDR3 regions were amplified from genomic DNA by means of the immunoSEQ Assay, a bias-controlled multiplex PCR. The authors' pipeline ran thus. Nucleated cell counts per sample were estimated from amplification of reference gene primers within the assay. To quantify the absolute abundance of each unique TCRbeta CDR3 rearrangement, sequence reads were collapsed and filtered. For each sample, productive Simpson clonality was calculated by taking the square root of Simpson's diversity index across productive rearrangements. TCRdb limited this immuneACCESS table to in-frame rearrangements with V and J called. A share of clones is missing; checked studies link under half to unresolved V genes, and the rest is unexplained. The DNA was the basis for D and trimming; V, J and clone size are from that table. In this sample the table shows 50,000 to 60,000 clones, about nine tenths of which occur a single time. The ten largest clones represent approximately 6.2% of the sample.

The collaborating institutions used their own protocols to collect whole blood in K2EDTA tubes. For TCRbeta analysis, collaborators shipped samples as frozen whole blood, isolated PBMCs, or DNA extracted from either of those sample types. What the work shows at the level of the full study, not this receptor alone: How much clinical and demographic metadata was included differed by source and by participant, and the metadata was provided uncurated.

This clonotype originated in a man between 40 and 49 years old with acute or convalescent COVID-19. Sample: peripheral blood. This chain joins TRBV5-6 to TRBJ1-3; the D gene is possibly TRBD1, with 5 bases matching. CDR3 sequence: CASSSGGRNTIYF. The nucleotides are TGTGCCAGCAGCTCCGGGGGGAGAAACACCATATATTTT.